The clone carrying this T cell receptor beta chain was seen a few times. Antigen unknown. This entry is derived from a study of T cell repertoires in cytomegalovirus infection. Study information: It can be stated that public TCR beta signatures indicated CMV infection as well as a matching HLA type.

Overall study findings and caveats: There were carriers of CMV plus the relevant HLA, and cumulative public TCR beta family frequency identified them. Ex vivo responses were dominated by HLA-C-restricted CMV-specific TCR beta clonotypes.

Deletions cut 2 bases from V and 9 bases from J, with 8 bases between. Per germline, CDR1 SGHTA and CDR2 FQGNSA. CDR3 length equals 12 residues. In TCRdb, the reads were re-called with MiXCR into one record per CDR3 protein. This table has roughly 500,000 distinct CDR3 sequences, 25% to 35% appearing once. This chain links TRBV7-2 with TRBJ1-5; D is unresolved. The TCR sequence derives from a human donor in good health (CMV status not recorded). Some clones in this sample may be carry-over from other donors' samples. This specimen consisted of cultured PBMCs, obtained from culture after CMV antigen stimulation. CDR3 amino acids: CASSLTPGPQHF. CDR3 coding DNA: TGTGCCAGCAGCTTAACCCCGGGGCCCCAGCATTTT.